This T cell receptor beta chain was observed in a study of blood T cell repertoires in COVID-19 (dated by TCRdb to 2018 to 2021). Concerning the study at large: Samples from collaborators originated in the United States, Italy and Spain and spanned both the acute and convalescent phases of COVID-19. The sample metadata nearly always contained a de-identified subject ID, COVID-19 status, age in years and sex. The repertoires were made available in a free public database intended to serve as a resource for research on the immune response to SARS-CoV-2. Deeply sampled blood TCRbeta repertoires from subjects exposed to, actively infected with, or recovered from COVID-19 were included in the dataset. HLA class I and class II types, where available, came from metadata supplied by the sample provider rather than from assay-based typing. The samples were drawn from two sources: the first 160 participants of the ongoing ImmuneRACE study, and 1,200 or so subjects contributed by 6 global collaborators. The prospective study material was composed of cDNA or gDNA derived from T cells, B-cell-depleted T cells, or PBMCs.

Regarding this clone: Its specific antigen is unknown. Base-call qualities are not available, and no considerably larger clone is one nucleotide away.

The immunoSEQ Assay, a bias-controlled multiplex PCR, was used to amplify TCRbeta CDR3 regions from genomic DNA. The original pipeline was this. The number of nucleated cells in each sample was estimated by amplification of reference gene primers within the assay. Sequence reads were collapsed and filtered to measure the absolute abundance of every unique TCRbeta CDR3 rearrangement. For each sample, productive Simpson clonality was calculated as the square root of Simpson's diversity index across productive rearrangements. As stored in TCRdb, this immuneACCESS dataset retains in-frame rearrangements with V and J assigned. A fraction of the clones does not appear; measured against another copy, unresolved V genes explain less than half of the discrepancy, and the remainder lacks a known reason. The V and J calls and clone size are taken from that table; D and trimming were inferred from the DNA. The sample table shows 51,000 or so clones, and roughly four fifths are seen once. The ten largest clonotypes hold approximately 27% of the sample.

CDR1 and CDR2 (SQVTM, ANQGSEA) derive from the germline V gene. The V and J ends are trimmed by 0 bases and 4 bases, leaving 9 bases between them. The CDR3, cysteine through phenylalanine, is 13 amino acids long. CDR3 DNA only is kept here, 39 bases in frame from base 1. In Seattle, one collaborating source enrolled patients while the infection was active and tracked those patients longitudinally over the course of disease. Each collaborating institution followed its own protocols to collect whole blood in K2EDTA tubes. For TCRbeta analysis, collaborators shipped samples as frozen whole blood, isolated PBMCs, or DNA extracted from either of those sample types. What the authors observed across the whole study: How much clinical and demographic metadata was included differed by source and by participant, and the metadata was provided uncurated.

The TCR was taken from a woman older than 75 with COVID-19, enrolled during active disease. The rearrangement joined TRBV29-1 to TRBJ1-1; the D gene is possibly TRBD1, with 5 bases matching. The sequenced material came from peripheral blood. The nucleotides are TGCAGCGTTGAAGAGCCGGGGGGCACTGAAGCTTTCTTT. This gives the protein CSVEEPGGTEAFF.